This T cell receptor (beta chain) was identified in a study of T cell responses to AZD1222 COVID-19 vaccine. The study's findings and limits: At 160-218 and 743-854, vaccine-associated CD4 TCRs were dominant, and they spanned spike. Clonal diversity was possibly underestimated, and the donors were mostly white British, with more females. Compared with day 0, the breadth and depth of the Spike-specific TCR repertoire rose significantly after two doses of AZD1222. Recipients of AZD1222 seropositive at baseline numbered only five or six.

TCRdb's table, derived via immunoSEQ multiplex PCR, lists solely in-frame clones and lacks some. Of under 150,000 clones listed, more than 90% are singletons. CDR1 and CDR2 (germline): SEHNR, FQNEAQ (reference sequence). This CDR3 region has 15 residues. The V end was cut by 5 bases, the J end by 5 bases, with 16 bases between. Comments on this clone: Its antigen is unidentified.

This clonotype originated in an adult who received the AZD1222 COVID-19 vaccine. This chain links TRBV7-9 with TRBJ2-1; TRBD2 is a possible D gene (6 bases). The sample consisted of peripheral blood, taken 28 days after the second AZD1222 dose. CDR3 sequence: CASSPGVVADNEQFF. CDR3 nucleotides: TGTGCCAGCAGCCCGGGAGTGGTAGCGGACAATGAGCAGTTCTTC.